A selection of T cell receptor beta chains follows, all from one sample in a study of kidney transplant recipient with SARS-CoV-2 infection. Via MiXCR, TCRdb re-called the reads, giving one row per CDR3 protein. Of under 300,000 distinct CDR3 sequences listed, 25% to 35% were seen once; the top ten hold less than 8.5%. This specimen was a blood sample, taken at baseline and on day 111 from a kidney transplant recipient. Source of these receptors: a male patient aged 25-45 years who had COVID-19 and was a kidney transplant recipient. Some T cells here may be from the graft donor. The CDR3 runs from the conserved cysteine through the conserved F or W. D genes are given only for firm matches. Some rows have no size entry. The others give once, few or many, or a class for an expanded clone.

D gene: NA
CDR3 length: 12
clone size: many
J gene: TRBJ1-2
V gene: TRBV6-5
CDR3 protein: CASSSGTFGYTF
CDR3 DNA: TGTGCCAGCAGTTCCGGGACATTCGGCTACACCTTC

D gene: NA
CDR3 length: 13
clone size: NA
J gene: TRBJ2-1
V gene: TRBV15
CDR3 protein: CATSRVGGPKQFF
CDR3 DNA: TGTGCCACCAGCAGAGTGGGCGGACCTAAGCAGTTCTTC

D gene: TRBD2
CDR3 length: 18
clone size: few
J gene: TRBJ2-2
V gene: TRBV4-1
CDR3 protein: CASSQAGSGGWNTGELFF
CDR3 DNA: TGCGCCAGCAGCCAAGCCGGTTCCGGGGGGTGGAACACCGGGGAGCTGTTTTTT

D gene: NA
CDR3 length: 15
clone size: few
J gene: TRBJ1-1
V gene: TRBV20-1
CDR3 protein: CSARVWGPMNTEAFF
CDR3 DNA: TGCAGTGCTAGAGTATGGGGCCCCATGAACACTGAAGCTTTCTTT

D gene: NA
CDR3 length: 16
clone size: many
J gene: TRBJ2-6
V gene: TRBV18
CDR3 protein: CASSPPKGTGANVLTF
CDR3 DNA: TGTGCCAGCTCACCACCGAAGGGAACCGGGGCCAACGTCCTGACTTTC

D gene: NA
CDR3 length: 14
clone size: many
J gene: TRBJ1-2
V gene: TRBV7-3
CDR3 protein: CASSLDGSNYGYTF
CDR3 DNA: TGTGCCAGCAGCTTAGACGGATCTAACTATGGCTACACCTTC

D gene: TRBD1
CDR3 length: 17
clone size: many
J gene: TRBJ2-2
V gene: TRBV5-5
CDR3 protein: CASSLGPQGSYTGELFF
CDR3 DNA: TGTGCCAGCAGCTTGGGGCCACAGGGGAGTTACACCGGGGAGCTGTTTTTT

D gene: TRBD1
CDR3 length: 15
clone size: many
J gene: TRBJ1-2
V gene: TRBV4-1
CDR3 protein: CASSQWGLDRSGYTF
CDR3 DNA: TGCGCCAGCAGCCAATGGGGGTTGGACAGGTCTGGCTACACCTTC

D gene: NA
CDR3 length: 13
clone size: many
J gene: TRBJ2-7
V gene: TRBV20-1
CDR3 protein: CSARRAPNYEQYF
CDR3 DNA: TGCAGTGCTAGGCGGGCCCCTAACTACGAGCAGTACTTC

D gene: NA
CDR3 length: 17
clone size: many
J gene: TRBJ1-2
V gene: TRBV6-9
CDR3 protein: CASSHNMPYGKTYGYTF
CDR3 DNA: TGTGCCAGCAGTCACAATATGCCTTACGGAAAGACCTATGGCTACACCTTC

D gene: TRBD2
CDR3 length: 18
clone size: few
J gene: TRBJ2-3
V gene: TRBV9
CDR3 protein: CASSVDGLAGRSTDTQYF
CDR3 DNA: TGTGCCAGCAGCGTCGACGGACTAGCGGGGCGGAGCACAGATACGCAGTATTTT

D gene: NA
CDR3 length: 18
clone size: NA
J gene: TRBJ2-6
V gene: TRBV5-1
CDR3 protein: CASSLSRQEYSGANALTF
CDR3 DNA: TGCGCCAGCAGCTTGTCCCGACAGGAATACTCTGGGGCCAACGCCCTGACTTTC

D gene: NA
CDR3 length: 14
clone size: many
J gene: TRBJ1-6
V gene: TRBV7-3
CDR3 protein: CASSYQGSNSPLHF
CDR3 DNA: TGTGCCAGCAGCTATCAGGGGAGTAATTCACCCCTCCACTTT

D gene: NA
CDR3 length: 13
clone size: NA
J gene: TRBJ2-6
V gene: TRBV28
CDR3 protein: CASISSGANALTF
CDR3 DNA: TGTGCCAGCATTAGTTCTGGGGCCAACGCCCTGACTTTC

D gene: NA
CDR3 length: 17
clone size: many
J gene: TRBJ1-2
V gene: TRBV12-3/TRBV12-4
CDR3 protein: CASSGLSSFRKTYGYTF
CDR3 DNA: TGTGCCAGCAGTGGGCTGAGCAGCTTCCGAAAGACCTATGGCTACACCTTC

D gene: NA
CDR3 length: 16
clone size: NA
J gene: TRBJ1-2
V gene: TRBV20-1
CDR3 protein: CSATGLLFLKTYGYTF
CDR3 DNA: TGCAGTGCTACAGGGTTGCTGTTTCTAAAGACCTATGGCTACACCTTC

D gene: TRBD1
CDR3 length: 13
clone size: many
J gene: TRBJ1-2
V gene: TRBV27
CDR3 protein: CASSSRDRYGYTF
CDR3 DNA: TGTGCCAGCAGTTCGCGGGACAGATATGGCTACACCTTC

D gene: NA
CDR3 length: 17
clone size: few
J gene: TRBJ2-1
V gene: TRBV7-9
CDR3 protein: CASSLPEWGLRRNEQFF
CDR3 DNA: TGTGCCAGCAGCTTACCCGAATGGGGGCTAAGAAGGAATGAGCAGTTCTTC

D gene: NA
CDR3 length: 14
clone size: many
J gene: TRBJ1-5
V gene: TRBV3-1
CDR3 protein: CASSQDPGSQPQHF
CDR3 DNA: TGTGCCAGCAGCCAAGATCCCGGAAGCCAGCCCCAGCATTTT

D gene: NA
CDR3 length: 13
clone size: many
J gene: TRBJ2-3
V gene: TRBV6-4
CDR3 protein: CASSEGSSDTQYF
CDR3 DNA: TGTGCCAGCAGTGAAGGGAGTAGTGATACGCAGTATTTT

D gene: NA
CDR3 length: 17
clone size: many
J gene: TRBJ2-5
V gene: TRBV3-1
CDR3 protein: CASSGVGPISFSETQYF
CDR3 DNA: TGTGCCAGCAGCGGTGTCGGTCCCATTTCTTTCTCTGAGACCCAGTACTTC

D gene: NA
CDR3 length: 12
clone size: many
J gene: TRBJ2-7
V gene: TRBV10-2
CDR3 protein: CASSESGIEQYF
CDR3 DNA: TGCGCCAGCAGTGAGTCAGGAATCGAGCAGTACTTC

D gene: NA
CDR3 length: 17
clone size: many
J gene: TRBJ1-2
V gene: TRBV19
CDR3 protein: CASSTTATNRKTYGYTF
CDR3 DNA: TGTGCCAGTAGTACGACGGCGACAAATCGAAAGACCTATGGCTACACCTTC

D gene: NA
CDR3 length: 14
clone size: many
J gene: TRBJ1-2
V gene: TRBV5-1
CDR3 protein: CASSPTTSNYGYTF
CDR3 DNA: TGCGCCAGCAGTCCGACGACAAGTAACTATGGCTACACCTTC

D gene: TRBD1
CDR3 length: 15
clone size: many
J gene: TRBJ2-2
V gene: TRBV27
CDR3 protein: CASRTRQGLTGELFF
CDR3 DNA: TGTGCCAGCAGAACTCGACAGGGCCTCACCGGGGAGCTGTTTTTT

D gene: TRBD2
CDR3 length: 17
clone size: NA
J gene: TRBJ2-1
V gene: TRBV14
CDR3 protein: CANSHWGLAGSYNEQFF
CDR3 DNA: TGTGCCAACAGCCACTGGGGACTAGCGGGTTCCTACAATGAGCAGTTCTTC

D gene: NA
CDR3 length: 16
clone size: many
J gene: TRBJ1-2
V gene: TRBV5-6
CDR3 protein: CASSDRNSRKTYGYTF
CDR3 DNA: TGTGCCAGCTCGGATCGCAATAGTCGAAAGACCTATGGCTACACATTC

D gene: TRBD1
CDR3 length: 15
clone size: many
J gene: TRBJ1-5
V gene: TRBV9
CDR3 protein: CASSVGTGGGQPQHF
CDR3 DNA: TGTGCCAGCAGCGTTGGGACAGGGGGAGGTCAGCCCCAGCATTTT

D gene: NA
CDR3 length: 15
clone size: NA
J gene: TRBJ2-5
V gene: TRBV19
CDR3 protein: CASGGARGYQETQYF
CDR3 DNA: TGTGCCAGCGGGGGAGCGAGGGGCTATCAAGAGACCCAGTACTTC

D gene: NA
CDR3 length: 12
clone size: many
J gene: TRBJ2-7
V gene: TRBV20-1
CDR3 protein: CSAHPQAYEQYF
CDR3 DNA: TGCAGTGCGCACCCCCAGGCCTACGAGCAGTACTTC

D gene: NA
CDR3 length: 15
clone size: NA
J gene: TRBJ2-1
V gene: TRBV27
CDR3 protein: CASSNGGPSYNERFF
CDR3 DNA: TGTGCCAGCAGTAACGGAGGCCCCTCCTACAATGAGCGGTTCTTC

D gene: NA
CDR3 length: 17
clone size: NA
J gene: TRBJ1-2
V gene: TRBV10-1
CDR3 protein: CASSAKRRSRRTYGYTF
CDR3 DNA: TGCGCCAGCAGTGCTAAACGAAGATCGCGAAGGACCTATGGCTACACCTTC

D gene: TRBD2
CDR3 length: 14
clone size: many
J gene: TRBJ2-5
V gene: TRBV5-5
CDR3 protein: CASSFWSGGETQYF
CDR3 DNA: TGTGCCAGCAGCTTTTGGTCGGGGGGAGAGACCCAGTACTTC

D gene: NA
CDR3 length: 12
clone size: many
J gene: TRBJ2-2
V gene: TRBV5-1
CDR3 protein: CAKGENTGELFF
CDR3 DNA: TGCGCCAAAGGGGAGAACACCGGGGAGCTGTTTTTT

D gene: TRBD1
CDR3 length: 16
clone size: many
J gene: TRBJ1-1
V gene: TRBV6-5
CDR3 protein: CASSYSHQTGLTEAFF
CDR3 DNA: TGTGCCAGCAGTTACTCGCACCAGACAGGGCTCACTGAAGCTTTCTTT

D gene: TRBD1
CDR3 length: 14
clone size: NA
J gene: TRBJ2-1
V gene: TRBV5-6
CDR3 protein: CASSGQGKVNEQFF
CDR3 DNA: TGTGCCAGCAGCGGACAGGGTAAAGTCAATGAGCAGTTCTTC

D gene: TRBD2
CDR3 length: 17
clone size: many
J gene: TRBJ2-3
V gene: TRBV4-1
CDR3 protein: CASSQETGRPFPDTQYF
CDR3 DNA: TGCGCCAGCAGCCAAGAAACCGGGAGGCCCTTCCCAGATACGCAGTATTTT

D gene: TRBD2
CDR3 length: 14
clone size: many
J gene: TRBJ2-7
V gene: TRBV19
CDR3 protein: CASSSGRGTYEQYF
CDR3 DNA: TGTGCCAGTAGCTCCGGGAGGGGGACCTACGAGCAGTACTTC

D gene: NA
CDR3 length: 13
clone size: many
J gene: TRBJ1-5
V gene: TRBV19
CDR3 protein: CASGPWGNQPQHF
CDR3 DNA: TGTGCCAGTGGACCGTGGGGCAATCAGCCCCAGCATTTT

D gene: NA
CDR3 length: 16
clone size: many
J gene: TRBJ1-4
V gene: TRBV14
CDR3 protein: CASSPNGGTTNEKLFF
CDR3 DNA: TGTGCCAGCAGCCCCAATGGGGGTACAACTAATGAAAAACTGTTTTTT

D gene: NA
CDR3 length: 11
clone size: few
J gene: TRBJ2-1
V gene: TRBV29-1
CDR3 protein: CSAGWGHEQFF
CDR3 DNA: TGCAGCGCCGGGTGGGGCCATGAGCAGTTCTTC

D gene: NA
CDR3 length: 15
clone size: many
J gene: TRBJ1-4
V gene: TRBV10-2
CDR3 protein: CASNHRWETNEKLFF
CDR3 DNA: TGCGCCAGCAACCACCGGTGGGAAACTAATGAAAAACTGTTTTTT

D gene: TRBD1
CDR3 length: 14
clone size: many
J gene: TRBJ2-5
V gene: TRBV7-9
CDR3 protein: CASSLQGVGETQYF
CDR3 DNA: TGTGCCAGCAGCTTACAGGGGGTCGGGGAGACCCAGTACTTC

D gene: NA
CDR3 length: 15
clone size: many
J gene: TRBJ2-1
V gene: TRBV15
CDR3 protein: CATSQEQLRSNEQFF
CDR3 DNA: TGTGCCACCAGTCAGGAACAGCTACGGAGCAATGAGCAGTTCTTC

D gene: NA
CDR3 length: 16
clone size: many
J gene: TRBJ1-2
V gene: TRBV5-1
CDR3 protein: CASYRQSVRKTYGYTF
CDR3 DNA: TGCGCCAGCTATCGTCAATCGGTTCGAAAGACCTATGGCTACACCTTC

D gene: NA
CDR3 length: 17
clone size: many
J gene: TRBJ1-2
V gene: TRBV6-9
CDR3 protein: CASSRLLPYGKTYGYTF
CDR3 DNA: TGTGCCAGCAGTCGATTGTTGCCTTACGGAAAGACCTATGGCTACACCTTC

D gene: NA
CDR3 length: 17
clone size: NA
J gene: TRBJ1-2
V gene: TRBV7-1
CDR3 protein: CASSTAFHEGKTYGYTF
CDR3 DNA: TGTGCCAGCAGCACGGCCTTTCACGAGGGAAAGACCTATGGCTACACCTTC